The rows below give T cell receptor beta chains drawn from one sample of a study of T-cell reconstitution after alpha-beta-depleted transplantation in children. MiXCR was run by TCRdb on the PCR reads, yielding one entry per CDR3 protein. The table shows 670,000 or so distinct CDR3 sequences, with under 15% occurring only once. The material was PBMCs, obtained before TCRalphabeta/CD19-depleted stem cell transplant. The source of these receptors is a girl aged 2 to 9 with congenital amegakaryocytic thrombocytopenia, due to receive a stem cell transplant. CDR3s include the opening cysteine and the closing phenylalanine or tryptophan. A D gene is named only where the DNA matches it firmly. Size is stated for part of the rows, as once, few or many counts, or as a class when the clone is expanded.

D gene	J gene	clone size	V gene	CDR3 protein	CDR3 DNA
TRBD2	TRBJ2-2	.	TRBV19	CASSTPSGRNTGELFF	TGTGCCAGTAGTACGCCTAGCGGGAGGAACACCGGGGAGCTGTTTTTT
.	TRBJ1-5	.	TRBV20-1	CSARASRGVSSNQPQHF	TGCAGTGCTAGAGCCTCGAGGGGGGTTAGCAGCAATCAGCCCCAGCATTTT
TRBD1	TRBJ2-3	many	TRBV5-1	CASSPLGQGGPDTQYF	TGCGCCAGCAGCCCACTCGGACAGGGCGGTCCAGATACGCAGTATTTT
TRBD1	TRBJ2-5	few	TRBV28	CASTDRQGRETQYF	TGTGCCAGCACTGACCGACAGGGGAGAGAGACCCAGTACTTC
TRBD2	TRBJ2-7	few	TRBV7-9	CASSLDGTSVF	TGTGCCAGCAGCTTAGATGGGACTAGCGTCTTC
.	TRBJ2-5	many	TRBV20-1	CSARRDFTPETQYF	TGCAGTGCTAGGCGTGACTTCACCCCAGAGACCCAGTACTTC
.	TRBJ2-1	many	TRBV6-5	CASSYGLQDEQFF	TGTGCCAGCAGTTACGGCCTGCAGGATGAGCAGTTCTTC
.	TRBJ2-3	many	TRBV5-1	CASSLDPTRSGDTQYF	TGCGCCAGCAGCTTGGACCCGACTAGGAGTGGAGATACGCAGTATTTT
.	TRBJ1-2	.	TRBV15	CATSREGGVWSYGYTF	TGTGCCACCAGCAGAGAAGGGGGAGTTTGGAGCTATGGCTACACCTTC
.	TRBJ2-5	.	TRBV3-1	CASSSLRHQETQYF	TGTGCCAGCAGCTCCCTAAGGCATCAAGAGACCCAGTACTTC
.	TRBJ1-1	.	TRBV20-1	CSATEGGDTEAFF	TGCAGTGCTACCGAAGGGGGTGACACTGAAGCTTTCTTT
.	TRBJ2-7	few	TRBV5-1	CASSQSNREITYEQYF	TGCGCCAGCAGCCAATCAAACCGGGAAATAACCTACGAGCAGTACTTC
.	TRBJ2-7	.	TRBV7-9	CASRGPSYEQYF	TGTGCCAGCAGGGGGCCCTCATACGAGCAGTACTTC
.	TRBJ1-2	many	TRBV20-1	CSARQPGGYTF	TGCAGTGCTAGACAGCCGGGGGGCTACACCTTC
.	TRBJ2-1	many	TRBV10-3	CAISESTQGSYNEQFF	TGTGCCATCAGTGAGTCGACGCAGGGAAGCTACAATGAGCAGTTCTTC
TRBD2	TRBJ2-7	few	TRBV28	CASSSPSGRVGEQYF	TGTGCCAGCAGTTCCCCTAGCGGGAGAGTAGGCGAGCAGTACTTC
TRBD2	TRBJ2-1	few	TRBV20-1	CSAKASGSTYNEQFF	TGCAGTGCAAAAGCTAGCGGGAGCACCTACAATGAGCAGTTCTTC
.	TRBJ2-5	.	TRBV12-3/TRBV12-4	CASSGSGETQYF	TGTGCCAGCTCGGGTTCGGGAGAGACCCAGTACTTC
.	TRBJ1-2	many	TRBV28	CASSFTPSGGGLLYGYTF	TGTGCCAGCAGTTTTACCCCCTCGGGTGGGGGCCTCTTATATGGCTACACCTTC
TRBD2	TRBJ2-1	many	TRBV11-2	CASSLGSGLAGVGEQFF	TGTGCCAGCAGCTTAGGTTCGGGACTAGCGGGAGTAGGAGAGCAGTTCTTC
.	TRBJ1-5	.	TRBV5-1	CASTLEGGQPQHF	TGCGCCAGCACGCTCGAGGGGGGTCAGCCCCAGCATTTT
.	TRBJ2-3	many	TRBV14	CASSQSQPDTQYF	TGTGCCAGCAGCCAAAGCCAGCCCGATACGCAGTATTTT
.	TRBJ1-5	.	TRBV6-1	CASNLDSRNQPQHF	TGTGCCAGCAATCTGGACAGCCGCAATCAGCCCCAGCATTTT
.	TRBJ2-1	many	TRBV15	CATQGGLEQFF	TGTGCCACACAGGGCGGGCTTGAGCAGTTCTTC
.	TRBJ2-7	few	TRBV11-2	CASSLQSVREQYF	TGTGCCAGCAGCTTACAATCAGTCCGGGAGCAGTACTTC
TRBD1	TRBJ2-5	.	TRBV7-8	CASSLTRQGARETQYF	TGTGCCAGCAGCTTAACGCGGCAGGGGGCAAGAGAGACCCAGTACTTC
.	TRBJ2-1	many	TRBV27	CASSFTRYNEQFF	TGTGCCAGCAGTTTCACTCGCTACAATGAGCAGTTCTTC
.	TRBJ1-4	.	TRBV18	CASSPFNEKLFF	TGTGCCAGCTCACCGTTTAATGAAAAACTGTTTTTT
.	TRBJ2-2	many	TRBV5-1	CASSSTGQANTGELFF	TGCGCCAGCAGCTCTACGGGACAAGCGAACACCGGGGAGCTGTTTTTT
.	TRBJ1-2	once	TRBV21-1	CASSPRTLSYYGYTF	TGTGCCAGCAGCCCGCGGACACTCTCTTACTATGGCTACACCTTC
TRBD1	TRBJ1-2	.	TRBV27	CASRDPGTGYGYTF	TGTGCCAGCAGGGATCCCGGGACAGGGTATGGCTACACCTTC
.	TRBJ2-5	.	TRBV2	CASRGAETQYF	TGTGCCAGTCGAGGGGCAGAGACCCAGTACTTC
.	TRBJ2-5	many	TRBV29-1	CSVRSILETQYF	TGCAGCGTGCGTTCGATCTTGGAGACCCAGTACTTC
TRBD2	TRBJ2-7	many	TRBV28	CASWGLAGASPYEQYF	TGTGCCAGTTGGGGACTAGCGGGAGCTTCACCCTACGAGCAGTACTTC
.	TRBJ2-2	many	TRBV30	CAWKPLEDTNTGELFF	TGTGCCTGGAAACCCCTCGAAGACACCAACACCGGGGAGCTGTTTTTT
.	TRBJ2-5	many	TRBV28	CASSLLVRVETQYF	TGTGCCAGCAGTTTACTCGTTAGGGTAGAGACCCAGTACTTC
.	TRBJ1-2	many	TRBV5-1	CASSFGDIAYGYTF	TGCGCCAGCAGCTTTGGGGACATCGCCTATGGCTACACCTTC
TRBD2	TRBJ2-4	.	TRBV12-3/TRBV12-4	CASSKVAGVDKNIQYF	TGTGCCAGCAGTAAGGTAGCGGGAGTTGACAAAAACATTCAGTACTTC
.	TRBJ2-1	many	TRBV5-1	CASSLVGNTYNEQFF	TGCGCCAGCAGCTTGGTCGGTAACACCTACAATGAGCAGTTCTTC
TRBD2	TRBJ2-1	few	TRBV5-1	CASSPRVAGGRSYNEQFF	TGCGCCAGCAGCCCTCGAGTAGCGGGAGGGCGGTCCTACAATGAGCAGTTCTTC
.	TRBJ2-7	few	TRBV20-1	CSARPGIYEQYF	TGCAGTGCTAGACCAGGGATATACGAGCAGTACTTC
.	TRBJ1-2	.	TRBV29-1	CSVGDRSGGGYTF	TGCAGCGTTGGAGACAGGTCCGGGGGGGGCTACACCTTC
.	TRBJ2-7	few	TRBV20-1	CSARDGGGATEQYF	TGCAGTGCTAGAGATGGGGGGGGCGCAACCGAGCAGTACTTC
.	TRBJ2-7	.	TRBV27	CASSFFRGTPYEQYF	TGTGCCAGCAGTTTCTTCAGGGGGACTCCCTACGAGCAGTACTTC
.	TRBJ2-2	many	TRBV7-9	CASINLANSPTGELFF	TGTGCCAGCATCAACTTGGCCAACTCGCCCACCGGGGAGCTGTTTTTT
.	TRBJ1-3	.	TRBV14	CASSQAGIKGNTIYF	TGTGCCAGCAGCCAAGCGGGGATAAAAGGAAACACCATATATTTT
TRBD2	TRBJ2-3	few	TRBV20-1	CSANPGGGVADTQYF	TGCAGTGCAAATCCGGGGGGAGGGGTGGCAGATACGCAGTATTTT
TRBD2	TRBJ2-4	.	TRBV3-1	CASSQGLAGGLVHIQYF	TGTGCCAGCAGCCAAGGATTAGCGGGAGGGTTGGTTCACATTCAGTACTTC
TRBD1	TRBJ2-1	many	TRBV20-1	CSARAPDRGINEQFF	TGCAGTGCTAGAGCCCCGGACAGGGGTATCAATGAGCAGTTCTTC
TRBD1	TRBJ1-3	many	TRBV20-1	CSARKTGDVNTIYF	TGCAGTGCTAGAAAAACAGGGGATGTGAACACCATATATTTT
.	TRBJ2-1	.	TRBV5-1	CASSLGTFSYNEQFF	TGCGCCAGCAGCTTGGGGACTTTCTCCTACAATGAGCAGTTCTTC